This T cell receptor beta chain was retrieved from a study of TIL therapy for anti-PD-1-resistant metastatic lung cancer. The immunoSEQ assay was v3. Profiling relied on immunoSEQ multiplex PCR, and the TCRdb table lists in-frame clones only, not all of them. The sample lists about 36,000 clones, 70% to 75% occurring once. V lost 7 bases and J lost 2; bases outside the gene matches: 8. CDR3 length: 14 residues. In germline, CDR1 is SGHTA, CDR2 FQGNSA. Noted time point: pre-treatment sample, taken before nivolumab and TIL therapy. Adults with stage 4 NSCLC were enrolled in a phase I trial. The material was blood, obtained at baseline. V and J are TRBV7-2 and TRBJ2-7, with TRBD2 matching 7 bases. The TCR sequence derives from a person aged 25 to 80 with non-small cell lung cancer. The CDR3 sequence is CASNRDGGTYEQYF. Written as DNA, the CDR3 is TGTGCCAGCAACCGGGACGGGGGGACCTACGAGCAGTACTTC.